This T cell receptor (beta chain) was retrieved from a study of shared clonotypes between healthy human individuals. Trimming pared 1 base from V and 5 bases from J, leaving 8 bases between. This CDR3 has 14 residues. The germline V gene has CDR1 LGHNA and CDR2 YSLEER. Produced via immunoSEQ multiplex PCR; TCRdb's table is partial and in-frame only. The data show some 510,000 clones, 79% seen once. The sequence was collected from a woman aged 40-49 years in good health. Some clones in this sample may be carry-over from other donors' samples. This chain connects TRBV4-3 to TRBJ2-2, with D unclear. Material: PBMCs. CDR3 residues: CASSQALRTGELFF. CDR3 bases: TGCGCCAGCAGCCAAGCTTTGCGAACCGGGGAGCTGTTTTTT.